This TCR beta chain was recovered during a study of CD8+ T cells in alopecia areata. Overall study: Those treated were given oral tofacitinib at 5 to 10 mg twice daily.

About this clone: Its target is unknown.

The sample's treatment: oral pan-JAK inhibitor, 5-10 mg twice daily. Extracted RNA was reverse transcribed into cDNA, the sequencing template. Generated by immunoSEQ multiplex PCR, the TCRdb table keeps only in-frame clones and is missing some. The repertoire consists of 110,000 or so clones, with less than 75% occurring once and the leading ten covering approximately 31%. Findings of the study overall: TCR sharing across patients was less clear than in mice, possibly HLA-related. Scalp data also include sequences from resident alphabeta T cells of normal skin.

The CDR3 spans 17 residues. J gave up 0 bases and V 1 base, and 7 bases lay outside the gene matches. Germline-derived CDR1 and CDR2 are SEHNR and FQNEAQ (reference sequence). The receptor's source is a human donor with alopecia areata. The chain combines TRBV7-9 with TRBJ2-3; 7 bases match TRBD2. The input for sequencing was CD8+ T cells sorted from blood, taken at week 4, from a patient treated with tofacitinib. The DNA of the CDR3 is TGTGCCAGCAGCTTAGATCTTGGCGGGGGAAGCACAGATACGCAGTATTTT. This translates into CASSLDLGGGSTDTQYF.